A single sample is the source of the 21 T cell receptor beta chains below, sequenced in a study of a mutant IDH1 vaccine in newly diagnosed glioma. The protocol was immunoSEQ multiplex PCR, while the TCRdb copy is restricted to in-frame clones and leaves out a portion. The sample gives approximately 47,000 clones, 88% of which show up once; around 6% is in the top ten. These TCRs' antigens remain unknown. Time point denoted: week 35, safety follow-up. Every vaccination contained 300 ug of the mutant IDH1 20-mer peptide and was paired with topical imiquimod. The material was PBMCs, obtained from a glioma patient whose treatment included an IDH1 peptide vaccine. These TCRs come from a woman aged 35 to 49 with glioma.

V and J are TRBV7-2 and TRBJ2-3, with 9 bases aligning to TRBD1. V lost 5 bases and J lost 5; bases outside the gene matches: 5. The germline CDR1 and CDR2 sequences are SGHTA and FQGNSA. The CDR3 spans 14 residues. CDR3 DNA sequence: TGTGCCAGCAGCCCGGACAGGGGACAAGATACGCAGTATTTT. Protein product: CASSPDRGQDTQYF.

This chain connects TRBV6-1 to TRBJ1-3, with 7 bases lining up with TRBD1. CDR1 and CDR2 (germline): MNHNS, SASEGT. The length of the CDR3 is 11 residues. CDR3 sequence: CGTGAGNTIYF. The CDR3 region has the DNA TGTGGCACAGGGGCTGGAAACACCATATATTTT.

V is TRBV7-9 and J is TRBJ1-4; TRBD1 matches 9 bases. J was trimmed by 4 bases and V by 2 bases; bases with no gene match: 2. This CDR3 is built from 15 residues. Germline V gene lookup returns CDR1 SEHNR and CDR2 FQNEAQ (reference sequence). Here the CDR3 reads CASSLQGQGNEKLFF. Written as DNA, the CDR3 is TGTGCCAGCAGCTTACAGGGACAGGGTAATGAAAAACTGTTTTTT.

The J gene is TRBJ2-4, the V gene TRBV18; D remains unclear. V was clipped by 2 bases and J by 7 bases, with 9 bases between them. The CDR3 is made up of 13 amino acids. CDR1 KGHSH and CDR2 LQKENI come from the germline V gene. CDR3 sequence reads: CASSPERSNIQYF. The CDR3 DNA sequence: TGTGCCAGCTCACCAGAGAGGAGTAACATTCAGTACTTC.

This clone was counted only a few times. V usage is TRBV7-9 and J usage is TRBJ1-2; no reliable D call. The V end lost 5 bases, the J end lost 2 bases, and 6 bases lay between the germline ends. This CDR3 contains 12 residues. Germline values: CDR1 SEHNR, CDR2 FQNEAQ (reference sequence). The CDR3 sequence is CASSRANYGYTF. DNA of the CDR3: TGTGCCAGCAGCCGAGCGAACTATGGCTACACCTTC.

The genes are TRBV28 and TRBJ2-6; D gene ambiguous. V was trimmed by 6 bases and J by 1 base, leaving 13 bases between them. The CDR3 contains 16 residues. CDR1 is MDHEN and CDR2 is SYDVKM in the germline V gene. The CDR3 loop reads CASSLMQGSGANVLTF. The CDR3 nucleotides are TGTGCCAGCAGCCTTATGCAAGGATCTGGGGCCAACGTCCTGACTTTC.

The CDR3 here is CASSLDSGNQPQHF. CDR3 DNA: TGTGCCAGCAGTCTCGACAGTGGCAATCAGCCCCAGCATTTT. V usage is TRBV27 and J usage is TRBJ1-5; a weak D match, TRBD1 (5 bases). From germline, CDR1 is MNHEY and CDR2 SMNVEV (reference sequence). The CDR3 is made up of 14 amino acids. Trimming left V 5 bases short and J 2 bases short, with 10 bases between.

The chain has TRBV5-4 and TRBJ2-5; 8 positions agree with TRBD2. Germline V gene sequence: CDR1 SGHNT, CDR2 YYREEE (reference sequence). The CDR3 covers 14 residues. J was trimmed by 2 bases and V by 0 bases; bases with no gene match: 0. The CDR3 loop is CASSLGLAQETQYF. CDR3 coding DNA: TGTGCCAGCAGCTTGGGACTAGCGCAAGAGACCCAGTACTTC.

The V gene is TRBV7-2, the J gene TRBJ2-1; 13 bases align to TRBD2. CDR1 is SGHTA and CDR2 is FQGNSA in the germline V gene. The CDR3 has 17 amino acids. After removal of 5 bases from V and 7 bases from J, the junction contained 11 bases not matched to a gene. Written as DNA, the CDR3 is TGTGCCAGCAGCCAGACTAGCGGGGGGTATGTGTGGAATGAGCAGTTCTTC. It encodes CASSQTSGGYVWNEQFF. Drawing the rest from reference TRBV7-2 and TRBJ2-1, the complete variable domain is GAGVSQSPSNKVTEKGKDVELRCDPISGHTALYWYRQSLGQGLEFLIYFQGNSAPDKSGLPSDRFSAERTGGSVSTLTIQRTQQEDSAVYLCASSQTSGGYVWNEQFFGPGTRLTVL.

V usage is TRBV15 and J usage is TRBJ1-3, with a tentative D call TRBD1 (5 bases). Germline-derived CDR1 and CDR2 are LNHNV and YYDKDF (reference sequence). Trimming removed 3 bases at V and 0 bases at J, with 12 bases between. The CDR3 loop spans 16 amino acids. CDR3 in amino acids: CATSRGDGPSGNTIYF. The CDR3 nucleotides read TGTGCCACCAGCAGGGGGGACGGACCCTCTGGAAACACCATATATTTT.

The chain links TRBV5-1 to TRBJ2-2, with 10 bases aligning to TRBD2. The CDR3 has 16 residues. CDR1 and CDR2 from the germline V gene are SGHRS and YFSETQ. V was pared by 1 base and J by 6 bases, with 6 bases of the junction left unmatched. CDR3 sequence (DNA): TGCGCCAGCAGCTTGCCCCTAGCGGGAGTAGCCGGGGAGCTGTTTTTT. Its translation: CASSLPLAGVAGELFF.

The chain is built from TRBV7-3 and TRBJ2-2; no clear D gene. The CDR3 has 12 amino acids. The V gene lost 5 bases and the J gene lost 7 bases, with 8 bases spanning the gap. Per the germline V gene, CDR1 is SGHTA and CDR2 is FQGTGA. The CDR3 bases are TGTGCCAGCAGCCCCCGGGTCGGGGAGCTGTTTTTT. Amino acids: CASSPRVGELFF.

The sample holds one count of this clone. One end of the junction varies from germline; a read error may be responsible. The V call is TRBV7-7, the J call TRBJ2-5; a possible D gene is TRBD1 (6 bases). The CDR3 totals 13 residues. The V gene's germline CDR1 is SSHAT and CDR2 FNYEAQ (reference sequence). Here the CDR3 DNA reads TGTGCTAGCAGCTTAGGACAGCTAGAGACCCAGTACTTC. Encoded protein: CASSLGQLETQYF. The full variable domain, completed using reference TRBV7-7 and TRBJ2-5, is GAGVSQSPRYKVTKRGQDVTLRCDPISSHATLYWYQQALGQGPEFLTYFNYEAQPDKSGLPSDRFSAERPEGSISTLTIQRTEQRDSAMYRCASSLGQLETQYFGPGTRLLVL.

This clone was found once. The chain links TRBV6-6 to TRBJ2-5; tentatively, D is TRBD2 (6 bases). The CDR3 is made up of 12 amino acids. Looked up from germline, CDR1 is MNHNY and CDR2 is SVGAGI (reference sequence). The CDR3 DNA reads TGTGTCGCTAGCGCGGAAAAAGAGACCCAGTACTTC. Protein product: CVASAEKETQYF.

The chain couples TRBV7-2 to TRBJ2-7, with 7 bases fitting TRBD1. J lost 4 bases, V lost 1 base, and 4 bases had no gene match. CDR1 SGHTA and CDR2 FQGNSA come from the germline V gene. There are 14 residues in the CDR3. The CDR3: CASSLVQGRYEQYF. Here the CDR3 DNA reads TGTGCCAGCAGCTTAGTACAGGGGCGGTACGAGCAGTACTTC.

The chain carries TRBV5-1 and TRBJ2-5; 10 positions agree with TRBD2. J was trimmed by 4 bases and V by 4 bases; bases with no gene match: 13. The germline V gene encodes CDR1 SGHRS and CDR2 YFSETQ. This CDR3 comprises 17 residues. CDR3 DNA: TGCGCCAGCAGCCAGCAAAAGCTAGCGGGAGTTGGAGAGACCCAGTACTTC. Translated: CASSQQKLAGVGETQYF.

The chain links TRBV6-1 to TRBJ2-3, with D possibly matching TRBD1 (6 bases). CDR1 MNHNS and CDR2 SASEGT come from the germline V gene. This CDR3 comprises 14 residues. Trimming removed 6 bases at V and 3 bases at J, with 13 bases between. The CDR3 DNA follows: TGTGCCAGCAGCAGGGGTTTCGTAACAGATACGCAGTATTTT. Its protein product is CASSRGFVTDTQYF.

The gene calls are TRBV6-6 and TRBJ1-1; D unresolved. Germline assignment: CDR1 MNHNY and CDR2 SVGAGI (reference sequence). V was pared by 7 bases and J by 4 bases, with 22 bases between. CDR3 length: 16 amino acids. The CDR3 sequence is CASTPRPQAIGTEAFF. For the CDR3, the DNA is TGTGCCAGCACCCCCCGTCCCCAGGCGATAGGCACTGAAGCTTTCTTT.

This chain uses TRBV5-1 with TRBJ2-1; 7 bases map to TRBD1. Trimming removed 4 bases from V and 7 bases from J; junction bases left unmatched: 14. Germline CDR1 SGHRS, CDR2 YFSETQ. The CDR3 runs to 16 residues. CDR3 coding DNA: TGCGCCAGCAGCCCCCTTGGGGGACAGTTACTTAATGAGCAGTTCTTC. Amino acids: CASSPLGGQLLNEQFF.

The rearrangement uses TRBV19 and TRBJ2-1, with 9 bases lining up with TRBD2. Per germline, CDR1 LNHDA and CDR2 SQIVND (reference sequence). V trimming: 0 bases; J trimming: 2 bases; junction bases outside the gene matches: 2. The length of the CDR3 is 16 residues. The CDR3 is CASSIDSGSTYNEQFF. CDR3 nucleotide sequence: TGTGCCAGTAGTATAGATAGCGGGAGTACCTACAATGAGCAGTTCTTC.

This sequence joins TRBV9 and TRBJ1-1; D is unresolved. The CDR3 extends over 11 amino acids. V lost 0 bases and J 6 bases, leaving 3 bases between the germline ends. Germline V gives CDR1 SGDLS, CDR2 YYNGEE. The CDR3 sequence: CASSVVSEAFF. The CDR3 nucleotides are TGTGCCAGCAGCGTAGTTTCTGAAGCTTTCTTT.